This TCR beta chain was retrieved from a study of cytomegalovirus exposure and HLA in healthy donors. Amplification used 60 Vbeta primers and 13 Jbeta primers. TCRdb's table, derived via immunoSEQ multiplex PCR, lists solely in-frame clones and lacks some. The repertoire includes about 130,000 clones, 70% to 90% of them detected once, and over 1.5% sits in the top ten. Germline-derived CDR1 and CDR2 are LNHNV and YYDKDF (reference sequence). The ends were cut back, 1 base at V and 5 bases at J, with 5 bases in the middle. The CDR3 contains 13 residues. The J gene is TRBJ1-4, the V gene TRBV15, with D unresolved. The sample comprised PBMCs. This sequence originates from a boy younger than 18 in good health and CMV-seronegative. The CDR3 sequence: CATSRGQNEKLFF. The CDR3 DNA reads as TGTGCCACCAGCAGAGGGCAGAATGAAAAACTGTTTTTT.